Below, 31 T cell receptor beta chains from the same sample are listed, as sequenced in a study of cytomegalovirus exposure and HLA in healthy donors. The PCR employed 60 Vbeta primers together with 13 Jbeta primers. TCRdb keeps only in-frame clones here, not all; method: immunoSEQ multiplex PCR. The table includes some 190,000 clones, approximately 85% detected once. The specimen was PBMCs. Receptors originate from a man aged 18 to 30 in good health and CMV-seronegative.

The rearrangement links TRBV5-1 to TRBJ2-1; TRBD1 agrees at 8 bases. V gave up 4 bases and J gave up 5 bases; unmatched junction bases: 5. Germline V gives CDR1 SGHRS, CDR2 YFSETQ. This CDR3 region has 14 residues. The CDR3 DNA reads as TGCGCCAGCAGCGACGGGACAGGTAACAATGAGCAGTTCTTC. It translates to CASSDGTGNNEQFF.

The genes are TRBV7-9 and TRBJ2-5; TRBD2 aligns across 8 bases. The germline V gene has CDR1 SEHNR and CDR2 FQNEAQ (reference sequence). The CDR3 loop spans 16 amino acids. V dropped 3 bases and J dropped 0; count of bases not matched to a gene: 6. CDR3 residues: CASSFVAGLYQETQYF. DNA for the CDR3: TGTGCCAGCAGCTTCGTAGCGGGGTTGTACCAAGAGACCCAGTACTTC.

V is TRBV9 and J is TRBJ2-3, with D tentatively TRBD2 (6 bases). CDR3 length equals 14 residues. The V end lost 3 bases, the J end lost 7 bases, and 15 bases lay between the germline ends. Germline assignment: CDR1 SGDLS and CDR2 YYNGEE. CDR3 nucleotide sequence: TGTGCCAGCAGCGAGGCCCCGCGGGAAAATACGCAGTATTTT. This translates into CASSEAPRENTQYF.

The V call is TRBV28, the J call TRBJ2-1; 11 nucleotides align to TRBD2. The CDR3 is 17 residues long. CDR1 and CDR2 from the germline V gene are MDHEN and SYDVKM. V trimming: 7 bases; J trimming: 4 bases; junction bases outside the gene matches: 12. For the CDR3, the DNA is TGTGCCAGCACCTTAATAGCGGGAGGGGGGGGATACAATGAGCAGTTCTTC. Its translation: CASTLIAGGGGYNEQFF.

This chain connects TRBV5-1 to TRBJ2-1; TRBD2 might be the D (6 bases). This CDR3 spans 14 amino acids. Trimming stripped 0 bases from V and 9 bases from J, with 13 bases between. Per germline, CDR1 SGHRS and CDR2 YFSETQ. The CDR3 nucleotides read TGCGCCAGCAGCTTGGGATCTGGGGGGAGTGAGCAGTTCTTC. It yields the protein CASSLGSGGSEQFF.

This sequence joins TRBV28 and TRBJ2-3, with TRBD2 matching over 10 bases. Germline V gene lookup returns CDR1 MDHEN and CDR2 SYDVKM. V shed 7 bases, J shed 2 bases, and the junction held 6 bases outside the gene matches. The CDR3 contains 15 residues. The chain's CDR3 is CASTASGRPTDTQYF. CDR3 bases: TGTGCCAGCACCGCTAGCGGGAGACCCACAGATACGCAGTATTTT.

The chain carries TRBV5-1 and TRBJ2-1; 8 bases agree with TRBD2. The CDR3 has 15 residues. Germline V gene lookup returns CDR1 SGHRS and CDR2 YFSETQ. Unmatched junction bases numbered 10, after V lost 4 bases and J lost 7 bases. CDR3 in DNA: TGCGCCAGCAGCCCAGGGCTAGCGGGTGAGAATGAGCAGTTCTTC. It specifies CASSPGLAGENEQFF.

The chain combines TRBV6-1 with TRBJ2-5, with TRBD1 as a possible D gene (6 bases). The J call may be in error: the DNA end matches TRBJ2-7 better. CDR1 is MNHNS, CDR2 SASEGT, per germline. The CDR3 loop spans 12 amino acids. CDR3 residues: CASRGDNYEQYF. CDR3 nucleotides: TGTGCCAGCAGAGGGGACAACTACGAGCAGTACTTC.

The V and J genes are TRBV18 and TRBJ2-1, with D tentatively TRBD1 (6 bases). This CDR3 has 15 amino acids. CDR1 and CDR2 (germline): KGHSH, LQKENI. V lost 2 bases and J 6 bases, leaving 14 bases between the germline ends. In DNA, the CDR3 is TGTGCCAGCTCACCAAGCGAGACAGGAGGCAATGAGCAGTTCTTC. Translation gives CASSPSETGGNEQFF.

The CDR3 loop reads CASSPSYGYTF. The DNA of the CDR3 is TGTGCCAGCAGCCCGTCCTATGGCTACACCTTC. The V call is TRBV6-6, the J call TRBJ1-2; D uncertain. Deletions cut 6 bases from V and 4 bases from J, with 6 bases between. CDR1 MNHNY and CDR2 SVGAGI come from the germline V gene (reference sequence). The CDR3 totals 11 residues.

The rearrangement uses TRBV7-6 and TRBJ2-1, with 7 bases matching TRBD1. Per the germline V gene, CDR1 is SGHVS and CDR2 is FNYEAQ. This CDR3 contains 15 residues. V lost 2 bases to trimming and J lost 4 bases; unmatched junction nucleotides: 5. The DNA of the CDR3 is TGTGCCAGCAGCTTAACGGGACAGATATACAATGAGCAGTTCTTC. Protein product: CASSLTGQIYNEQFF.

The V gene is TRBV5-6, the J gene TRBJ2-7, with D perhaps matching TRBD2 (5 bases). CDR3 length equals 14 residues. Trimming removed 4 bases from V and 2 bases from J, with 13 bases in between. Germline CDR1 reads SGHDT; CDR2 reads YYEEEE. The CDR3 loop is CASSLTREPYEQYF. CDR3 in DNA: TGTGCCAGCAGCCTAACACGGGAACCCTACGAGCAGTACTTC.

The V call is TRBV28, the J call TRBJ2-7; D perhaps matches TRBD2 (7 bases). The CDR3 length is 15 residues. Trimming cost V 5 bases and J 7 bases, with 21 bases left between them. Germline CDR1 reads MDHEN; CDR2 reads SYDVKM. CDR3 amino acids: CASSVGGGREREQYF. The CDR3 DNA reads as TGTGCCAGCAGTGTAGGGGGGGGTAGGGAAAGGGAGCAGTACTTC.

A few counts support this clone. The CDR3 DNA sequence: TGTGCCAGCAGCTCTCCTAGCGACTACGAGCAGTACTTC. This gives the protein CASSSPSDYEQYF. This chain joins TRBV7-6 and TRBJ2-7; D possibly corresponds to TRBD2 (6 bases). This CDR3 spans 13 amino acids. Trimming removed 4 bases from V and 3 bases from J, with 10 bases in between. The germline V gene has CDR1 SGHVS and CDR2 FNYEAQ.

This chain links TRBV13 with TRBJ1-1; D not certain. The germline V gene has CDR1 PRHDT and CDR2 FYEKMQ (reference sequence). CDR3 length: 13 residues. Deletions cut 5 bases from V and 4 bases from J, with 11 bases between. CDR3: CASSPTEGTEAFF. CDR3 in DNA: TGTGCCAGCAGCCCAACAGAGGGCACTGAAGCTTTCTTT. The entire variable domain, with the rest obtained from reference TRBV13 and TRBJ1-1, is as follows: AAGVIQSPRHLIKEKRETATLKCYPIPRHDTVYWYQQGPGQDPQFLISFYEKMQSDKGSIPDRFSAQQFSDYHSELNMSSLELGDSALYFCASSPTEGTEAFFGQGTRLTVV.

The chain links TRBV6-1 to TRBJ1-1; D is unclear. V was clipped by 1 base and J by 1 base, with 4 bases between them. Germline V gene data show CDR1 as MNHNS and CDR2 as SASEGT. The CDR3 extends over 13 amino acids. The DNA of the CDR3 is TGTGCCAGCAGTGAAGAAGCGAACACTGAAGCTTTCTTT. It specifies CASSEEANTEAFF.

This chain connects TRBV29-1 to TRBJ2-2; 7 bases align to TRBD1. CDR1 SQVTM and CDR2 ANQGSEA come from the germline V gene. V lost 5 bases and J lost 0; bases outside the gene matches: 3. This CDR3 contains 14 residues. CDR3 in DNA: TGCAGCGTTCGGGACAGTACGAACACCGGGGAGCTGTTTTTT. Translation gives CSVRDSTNTGELFF.

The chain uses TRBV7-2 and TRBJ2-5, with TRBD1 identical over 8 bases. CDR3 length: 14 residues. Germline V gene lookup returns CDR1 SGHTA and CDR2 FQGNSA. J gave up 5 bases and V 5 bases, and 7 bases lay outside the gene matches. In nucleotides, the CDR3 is TGTGCCAGCAGCCGACAGGGGACTCGGGAGACCCAGTACTTC. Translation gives CASSRQGTRETQYF.

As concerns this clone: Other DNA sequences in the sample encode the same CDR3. The CDR3 DNA reads as TGTGCCAGCAGCCCTATCAGGGGCACCGAAGCTTTCTTT. Translating gives CASSPIRGTEAFF. The rearrangement links TRBV14 to TRBJ1-1; possible D gene TRBD1, 6 bases. The CDR3 is 13 amino acids. V shed 4 bases and J shed 8 bases, with 14 bases lying between them. The germline gives CDR1 SGHDN, CDR2 FVKESK. The entire variable domain, with the rest obtained from reference TRBV14 and TRBJ1-1, is as follows: EAGVTQFPSHSVIEKGQTVTLRCDPISGHDNLYWYRRVMGKEIKFLLHFVKESKQDESGMPNNRFLAERTGGTYSTLKVQPAELEDSGVYFCASSPIRGTEAFFGQGTRLTVV.

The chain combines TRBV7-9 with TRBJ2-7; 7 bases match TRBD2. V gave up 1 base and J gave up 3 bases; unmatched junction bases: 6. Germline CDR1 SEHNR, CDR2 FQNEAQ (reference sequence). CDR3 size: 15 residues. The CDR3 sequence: CASSLGLGTNYEQYF. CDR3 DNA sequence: TGTGCCAGCAGCTTAGGATTGGGGACTAACTACGAGCAGTACTTC.

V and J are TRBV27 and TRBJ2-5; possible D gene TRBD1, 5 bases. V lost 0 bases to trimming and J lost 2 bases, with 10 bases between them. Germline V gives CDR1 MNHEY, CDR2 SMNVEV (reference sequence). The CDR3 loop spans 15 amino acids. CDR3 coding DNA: TGTGCCAGCAGTTTATCCCCGACAGTGCAAGAGACCCAGTACTTC. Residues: CASSLSPTVQETQYF.

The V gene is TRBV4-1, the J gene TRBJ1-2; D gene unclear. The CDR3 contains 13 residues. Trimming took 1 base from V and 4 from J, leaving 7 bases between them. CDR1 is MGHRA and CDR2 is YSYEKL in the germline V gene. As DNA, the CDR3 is TGCGCCAGCAGCCAAGCGTCCAGCTATGGCTACACCTTC. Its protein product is CASSQASSYGYTF.

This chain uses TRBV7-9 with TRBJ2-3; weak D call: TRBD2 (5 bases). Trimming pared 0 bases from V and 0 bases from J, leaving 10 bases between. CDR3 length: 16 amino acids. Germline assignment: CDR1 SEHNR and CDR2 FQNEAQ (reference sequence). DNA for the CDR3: TGTGCCAGCAGCTTAGCTTTGTCGGGGAGCACAGATACGCAGTATTTT. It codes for CASSLALSGSTDTQYF.

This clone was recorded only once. CDR3 protein: CASRGQGGYNSNQPQHF. As DNA, the CDR3 is TGTGCCAGTAGGGGACAGGGAGGTTATAATTCCAATCAGCCCCAGCATTTT. V usage is TRBV19 and J usage is TRBJ1-5; 9 positions match TRBD1. Germline CDR1 reads LNHDA; CDR2 reads SQIVND (reference sequence). V lost 6 bases and J lost 3; bases outside the gene matches: 12. The CDR3 is made up of 17 amino acids.

DNA for the CDR3: TGTGCCAGCAGCCTAGTAGACAGGGCGTTTGACAATGAGCAGTTCTTC. Its translation: CASSLVDRAFDNEQFF. The chain recombines TRBV7-2 with TRBJ2-1; 7 bases fit TRBD1. CDR1 is SGHTA, CDR2 FQGNSA, per germline. The V and J ends lost 5 bases and 5 bases, in that order; junction bases with no gene match: 12. This CDR3 contains 16 residues.

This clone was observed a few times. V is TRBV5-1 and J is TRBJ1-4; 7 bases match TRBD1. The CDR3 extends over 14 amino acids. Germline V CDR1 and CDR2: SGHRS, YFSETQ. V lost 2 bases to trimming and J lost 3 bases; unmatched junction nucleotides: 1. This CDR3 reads CASSLRGPNEKLFF. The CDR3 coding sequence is TGCGCCAGCAGCTTAAGGGGGCCTAATGAAAAACTGTTTTTT.

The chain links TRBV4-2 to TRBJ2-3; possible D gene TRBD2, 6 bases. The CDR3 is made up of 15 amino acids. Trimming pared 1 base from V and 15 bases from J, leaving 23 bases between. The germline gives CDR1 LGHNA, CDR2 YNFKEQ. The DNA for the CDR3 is TGTGCCAGCAGCCAAGCTATGGAGCGGGCCCCAACTGGTTATTTT. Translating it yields CASSQAMERAPTGYF.

The chain's CDR3 is CASQTGWGVTEAFF. The CDR3 nucleotides are TGCGCCAGTCAGACAGGGTGGGGAGTCACTGAAGCTTTCTTT. The chain couples TRBV5-1 to TRBJ1-1, with TRBD1 identical over 7 bases. Trimming at V came to 8 bases and at J to 4 bases, leaving 11 bases not matched to a gene. CDR3 length: 14 residues. Germline CDR1 and CDR2: SGHRS and YFSETQ.

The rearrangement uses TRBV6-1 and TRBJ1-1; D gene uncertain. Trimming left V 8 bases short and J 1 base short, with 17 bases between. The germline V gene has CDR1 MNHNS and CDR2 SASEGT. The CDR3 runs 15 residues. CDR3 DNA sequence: TGTGCCAGCTCAGACCTAAGACGAGGGAACACTGAAGCTTTCTTT. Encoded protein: CASSDLRRGNTEAFF.

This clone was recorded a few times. CDR3 in DNA: TGTGCCAGCAGTGCCCGGGACAGGGATGAAAAACTGTTTTTT. Protein sequence: CASSARDRDEKLFF. V is TRBV28 and J is TRBJ1-4, with TRBD1 matching over 9 bases. V gave up 5 bases and J gave up 6 bases; unmatched junction bases: 4. The CDR3 contains 14 residues. Per germline, CDR1 MDHEN and CDR2 SYDVKM.

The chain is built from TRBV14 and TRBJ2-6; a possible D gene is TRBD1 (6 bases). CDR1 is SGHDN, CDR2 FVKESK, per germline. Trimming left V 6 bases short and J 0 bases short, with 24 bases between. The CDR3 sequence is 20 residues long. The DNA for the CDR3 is TGTGCCAGCAGGTCCACAGCAAACAGGGAGAGGGACTCTGGGGCCAACGTCCTGACTTTC. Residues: CASRSTANRERDSGANVLTF.